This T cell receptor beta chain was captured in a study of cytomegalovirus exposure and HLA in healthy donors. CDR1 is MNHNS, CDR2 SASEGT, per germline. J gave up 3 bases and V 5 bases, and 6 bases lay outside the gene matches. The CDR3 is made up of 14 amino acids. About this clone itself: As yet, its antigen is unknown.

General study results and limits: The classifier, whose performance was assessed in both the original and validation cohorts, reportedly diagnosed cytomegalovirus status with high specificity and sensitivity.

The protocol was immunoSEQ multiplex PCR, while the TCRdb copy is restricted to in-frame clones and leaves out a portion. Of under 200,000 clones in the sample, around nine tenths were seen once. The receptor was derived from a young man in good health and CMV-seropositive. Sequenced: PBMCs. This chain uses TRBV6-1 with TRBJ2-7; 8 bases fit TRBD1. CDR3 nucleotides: TGTGCCAGCAGTCGGGACAGGAACATCTACGAGCAGTACTTC. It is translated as CASSRDRNIYEQYF.